This T cell receptor beta chain was captured by sequencing in a study of shared clonotypes between healthy human individuals. Notes on the study in general: In the sorted subsets, rarefaction showed sequencing was incomplete despite large depth.

Notes on this clone: Its antigen is as yet unknown. Other DNA sequences from this sample encode an identical CDR3 as well.

The method was immunoSEQ multiplex PCR; TCRdb's version includes in-frame clones alone and lacks a portion of them. The table shows around 2.3 million clones, with about 94% occurring only once. The V end lost 1 base, the J end lost 1 base, and 4 bases lay between the germline ends. Germline assignment: CDR1 SEHNR and CDR2 FQNEAQ (reference sequence). The CDR3 is 14 residues long. This clonotype originated in a young man in good health. V is TRBV7-9 and J is TRBJ2-2; D is unclear. Sequenced material: naive CD4+ T cells sorted from blood. Subset noted: CD45RA+ positively selected. The CDR3 coding sequence is TGTGCCAGCAGCTTAGGTCAGAACACCGGGGAGCTGTTTTTT. This gives the protein CASSLGQNTGELFF.